The 32 T cell receptor beta chains reported below all come from one sample, sequenced in a study of prognosis after radiotherapy for stage I lung cancer. Using two-round multiplex PCR, the authors amplified TCR beta CDR3 from genomic DNA. The first round of PCR was done with primers that matched each TRBV and TRBJ gene. TCRdb called the multiplex PCR reads again in MiXCR, with one record for every CDR3 protein. Of some 30,000 distinct CDR3 sequences listed, 40% to 60% are singletons. The material sequenced was PBMCs, taken before or after stereotactic body radiation therapy (not recorded which). The receptors were gathered from a donor aged 50 or older with non-small cell lung cancer.

This clonotype has at least ten counts. The rearrangement links TRBV9 to TRBJ2-1; maybe TRBD2 (5 bases). This CDR3 has 13 residues. The germline V and J ends were trimmed by 4 bases and 8 bases, with 13 bases remaining between them. CDR1 is SGDLS and CDR2 is YYNGEE in the germline V gene. CDR3 loop: CASSYGMSYEQFF. Here the CDR3 DNA reads TGTGCCAGCAGCTACGGGATGTCCTATGAGCAGTTCTTC.

With regard to this clonotype: One end of the junction is discordant with germline, which a read error may explain. The V call is TRBV6-2 or TRBV6-3, the J call TRBJ2-2; D is possibly TRBD2 (5 bases). Germline CDR1 MNHEY, CDR2 SVGEGT. The CDR3 has 16 residues. The CDR3 DNA reads as TGTGCCAGCATTTACTCGAGAGCGGTGGGGACCGGGGAGCTGTTTTTT. Protein sequence: CASIYSRAVGTGELFF.

The chain is built from TRBV20-1 and TRBJ2-7; D unresolved. V was shortened by 6 bases and J by 0 bases, with 9 bases between the two germline ends. This CDR3 is 12 amino acids long. The germline gives CDR1 DFQATT, CDR2 SNEGSKA (reference sequence). CDR3 DNA sequence: TGCAGTGCGGTCCCGAGCTCCTACGAGCAGTACTTC. It is translated as CSAVPSSYEQYF.

This clonotype was observed many times. The chain uses TRBV7-2 and TRBJ2-5; weak D call: TRBD2 (5 bases). The CDR3 is made up of 15 amino acids. Germline V lookup: CDR1 SGHTA, CDR2 FQGNSA. V lost 3 bases and J lost 2, with 13 bases in between. Written as DNA, the CDR3 is TGTGCCAGCAGCTTCACTTTAGCGCGGCAAGAGACCCAGTACTTC. Translating it yields CASSFTLARQETQYF.

As regards this clonotype: Given a far larger clone just one base away, this is likely a sequencing read error. This sequence joins TRBV5-1 and TRBJ2-4, with 8 nucleotides matching TRBD2. The DNA end favors TRBJ2-1, so the J call may be wrong. The CDR3 runs 15 residues. CDR1 is SGHRS, CDR2 YFSETQ, per germline. The CDR3 DNA reads TGCGCCAGCAGCTTGGCCACCGGGAGGGCCCATGATCAGTTCTTC. It yields the protein CASSLATGRAHDQFF.

Comment on this clonotype: A far larger clone is one nucleotide away, so this likely arose from a read error. The chain is built from TRBV6-9 and TRBJ2-3; the match to TRBD2 covers 9 bases. V shed 4 bases, J shed 10 bases, and the junction held 12 bases outside the gene matches. The CDR3 is 15 residues long. Germline loops: CDR1 MNHGY, CDR2 SVAAGI. Here the CDR3 reads CASSFSGVAGVPQYF. The CDR3 DNA is TGTGCCAGCAGTTTCTCCGGGGTAGCGGGAGTGCCGCAGTATTTT.

Many counts were recorded for this clonotype. The J gene is TRBJ1-5, the V gene TRBV20-1; D might be TRBD1 (5 bases). Germline assignment: CDR1 DFQATT and CDR2 SNEGSKA (reference sequence). The CDR3 runs to 15 residues. V was trimmed by 3 bases and J by 4 bases, leaving 16 bases between them. Here the CDR3 DNA reads TGCAGTGCTAGGGTCGCCAGGGAATTTAATCAGCCCCAGCATTTT. The encoded protein is CSARVAREFNQPQHF.

As to this clonotype: A much larger clonotype is one base distant, so this may be a read error. This chain links TRBV11-1 with TRBJ1-2, with D possibly being TRBD1 (5 bases). CDR1 is SGHAT, CDR2 FQDESV, per germline (reference sequence). The CDR3 spans 13 residues. The CDR3 DNA sequence: TGTGCCAGCAGCTTATCAGGGAGCTATGGCCACACCTTC. This translates into CASSLSGSYGHTF.

The chain employs TRBV15 and TRBJ1-6; D gene ambiguous. Germline assignment: CDR1 LNHNV and CDR2 YYDKDF (reference sequence). The CDR3 has 14 residues. Trimming shortened V by 1 base and J by 7 bases, and 8 bases separated the two germline ends. The chain's CDR3 is CATSRGTENSPLHF. The CDR3 DNA reads TGTGCCACCAGCAGAGGTACAGAAAATTCACCCCTCCACTTT. Looking up the rest from reference TRBV15 and TRBJ1-6 gives the full variable domain: DAMVIQNPRYQVTQFGKPVTLSCSQTLNHNVMYWYQQKSSQAPKLLFHYYDKDFNNEADTPDNFQSRRPNTSFCFLDIRSPGLGDTAMYLCATSRGTENSPLHFGNGTRLTVT.

The sample holds many counts of this clonotype. V usage is TRBV19 and J usage is TRBJ2-2; 10 bases align to TRBD1. Germline trimming cut 7 bases from V and 6 bases from J; bases unmatched to any gene: 11. The germline V gene has CDR1 LNHDA and CDR2 SQIVND (reference sequence). The CDR3 runs to 16 residues. The CDR3 DNA is TGTGCCAGTACCCCATATCAGGGACAGGGGTCCGGGGAGCTGTTTTTT. The encoded protein is CASTPYQGQGSGELFF.

This clonotype was detected ten times or more. A much more abundant neighbour one base away suggests this may be a read error. J is TRBJ2-1 and V is TRBV11-2; D unresolved. The length of the CDR3 is 12 residues. The V end was cut by 2 bases, the J end by 9 bases, with 8 bases between. The germline V gene has CDR1 SGHAT and CDR2 FQNNGV. CDR3 bases: TGTGCCAGCAGCTTATTTCGAGGTGAGCAGTTCTTC. Protein product: CASSLFRGEQFF. The whole variable domain, remainder taken from reference TRBV11-2 and TRBJ2-1, is EAGVAQSPRYKIIEKRQSVAFWCNPISGHATLYWYQQILGQGPKLLIQFQNNGVVDDSQLPKDRFSAERLKGVDSTLKIQPAKLEDSAVYLCASSLFRGEQFFGPGTRLTVL.

The genes are TRBV28 and TRBJ2-2; 8 nucleotides line up with TRBD2. Germline V gene lookup returns CDR1 MDHEN and CDR2 SYDVKM. Trimming took 3 bases from V and 14 from J; bases not matched to a gene: 17. The CDR3 length is 16 residues. Here the CDR3 reads CASSFGGTSGTGDLFF. In DNA form, the CDR3 reads TGTGCCAGCAGTTTTGGCGGGACTAGTGGAACCGGTGATCTGTTTTTT.

The chain's CDR3 is CATSGEGVGELFF. In DNA, the CDR3 is TGTGCCACCAGTGGTGAGGGTGTCGGGGAGCTGTTTTTT. This chain connects TRBV24-1 to TRBJ2-2; TRBD2 is a possible D gene (5 bases). CDR1 is KGHDR, CDR2 SFDVKD, per germline. The CDR3 sequence is 13 residues long. V lost 5 bases and J lost 7, with 10 bases in between.

In its sample, this clonotype is medium-sized. The rearrangement links TRBV6-5 to TRBJ2-7; D remains unclear. This CDR3 comprises 12 residues. V shed 4 bases and J shed 6 bases, with 10 bases lying between them. The germline gives CDR1 MNHEY, CDR2 SVGAGI. Here the CDR3 reads CASSFRTGEQYF. The DNA of the CDR3 is TGTGCCAGCAGTTTCCGGACGGGCGAGCAGTACTTC.

The table lists this clonotype with many counts. The V call is TRBV7-2, the J call TRBJ2-3; D is unclear. The CDR3 consists of 13 residues. CDR1 is SGHTA and CDR2 is FQGNSA in the germline V gene. Trimming removed 1 base at V and 6 bases at J, with 8 bases between. CDR3 nucleotide sequence: TGTGCCAGCAGCTTAGAAGGAAGGGATACGCAGTATTTT. This encodes CASSLEGRDTQYF.

By sample fraction, this clonotype is medium-sized. The CDR3 nucleotides read TGCGCCAGCAGCCCCTGGACTGTAGCTAACTATGGCTACACCTTC. Translation gives CASSPWTVANYGYTF. This chain connects TRBV5-1 to TRBJ1-2; D not resolved. The CDR3 contains 15 residues. The ends were cut back, 4 bases at V and 0 bases at J, with 13 bases in the middle. Per germline, CDR1 SGHRS and CDR2 YFSETQ.

Concerning this clonotype itself: Compared with germline, one end of the junction differs, possibly owing to a read error. V gene TRBV6-5 combines with J gene TRBJ2-7; 10 positions agree with TRBD2. The CDR3 loop spans 17 amino acids. Germline CDR1 reads MNHEY; CDR2 reads SVGAGI. In DNA, the CDR3 is TGTTCCAGCAGTTATCGGGTACTAGCGGGACAAGTTTACGAGCAGTACTTC. This translates into CSSSYRVLAGQVYEQYF.

Concerning this clonotype: With a much larger clone just one base away, this may be a read error. DNA of the CDR3: TGTGCCAGCAGTTACGGAGACAAAACTAGTGAAAAACTGTTTTTT. Translation gives CASSYGDKTSEKLFF. V and J are TRBV6-9 and TRBJ1-4; D is ambiguous. The CDR3 is made up of 15 amino acids. Per germline, CDR1 MNHGY and CDR2 SVAAGI.

Worth noting for this clonotype: Likely a read error: the CDR3 ends without its conserved phenylalanine or tryptophan. The DNA is omitted, as the CDR3 cannot be located on it reliably, and the CDR3 follows TCRdb's listing. The rearrangement links TRBV12-3 or TRBV12-4 to TRBJ2-6. The CDR3 sequence runs 13 residues, both termini included. The CDR3 here is CASWRSGANVLTL.

Of note for this clonotype: Only one base separates this from a far larger clonotype, so it likely reflects a read error. The chain carries TRBV6-4 and TRBJ2-7; the D gene is possibly TRBD2 (7 bases). This CDR3 spans 15 amino acids. Germline CDR1 MRHNA, CDR2 SNTAGT. Trimming pared 11 bases from V and 4 bases from J, leaving 24 bases between. CDR3 sequence (DNA): TGTGCCGCCCACCCCCCGGGGGGCGTGGGGTACGAGCAGTACTTC. It yields the protein CAAHPPGGVGYEQYF.

The chain employs TRBV11-3 and TRBJ2-1, with 7 positions matching TRBD2. From germline, CDR1 is SGHNT and CDR2 YENEEA. The CDR3 is made up of 14 amino acids. J lost 9 bases, V lost 5 bases, and 10 bases had no gene match. As DNA, the CDR3 is TGTGCCAGCAGCGCCACCCAGGGAGGGGTTGAGCAGTTCTTC. It encodes CASSATQGGVEQFF.

This chain joins TRBV7-3 and TRBJ2-3; a possible D gene is TRBD2 (5 bases). CDR1 and CDR2 from the germline V gene are SGHTA and FQGTGA. V was cut by 5 bases and J by 7 bases, with 19 bases left in between. The length of the CDR3 is 15 residues. In nucleotides, the CDR3 is TGTGCCAGCAGCCTCCAGGCTATCGGGGTGTATACGCAGTATTTT. This translates into CASSLQAIGVYTQYF.

There are many counts of this clonotype. The rearrangement links TRBV5-5 to TRBJ2-5; D call uncertain. The CDR3 has 15 amino acids. V dropped 0 bases and J dropped 5 bases, with 14 bases sitting between them. Looked up from germline, CDR1 is SGHKS and CDR2 is YYEKEE (reference sequence). CDR3 sequence reads: CASSLAGLNRETQYF. The CDR3 coding sequence is TGTGCCAGCAGCTTGGCGGGCCTCAATAGGGAGACCCAGTACTTC.

This clonotype has ten or more counts. The genes are TRBV5-1 and TRBJ2-7; possibly TRBD1 or TRBD2 for D (6 bases each). Per germline, CDR1 SGHRS and CDR2 YFSETQ. CDR3 length: 13 residues. Trimming stripped 3 bases from V and 9 bases from J, with 16 bases between. CDR3 DNA sequence: TGCGCCAGCAGCTGGAGGGGGGCGGAAAGGCAGTACTTC. This sequence encodes CASSWRGAERQYF.

Notes on this clonotype: A much larger clone differs by one base, so this may be a read error. The chain carries TRBV6-5 and TRBJ2-4; tentative D call: TRBD2 (5 bases). The CDR3 spans 20 residues. Trimming pared 2 bases from V and 0 bases from J, leaving 23 bases between. Germline CDR1 reads MNHEY; CDR2 reads SVGAGI. The CDR3 loop reads CASSYPIIASPDLAKNIQYF. The CDR3 DNA is TGTGCCAGCAGTTACCCCATCATAGCGAGCCCTGACCTAGCCAAAAACATTCAGTACTTC.

In the case of this clonotype: A far larger clone lies a single base away; this is likely a read error. The rearrangement joins TRBV6-6 to TRBJ2-3; maybe TRBD2 (6 bases). The CDR3 contains 16 residues. V gave up 0 bases and J gave up 3 bases, with 13 bases separating them. Germline assignment: CDR1 MNHNY and CDR2 SVGAGI (reference sequence). CDR3 amino acids: CASSYSCGALTDTQYF. The CDR3 coding sequence is TGTGCCAGCAGTTACTCGTGCGGGGCCTTAACAGATACGCAGTATTTT.

By sample fraction, this clonotype is medium-sized (0.01 to 0.1%). This chain links TRBV4-3 with TRBJ1-6; D remains ambiguous. This CDR3 comprises 13 residues. The V and J ends lost 0 bases and 8 bases respectively, with 5 bases between them. Germline V lookup: CDR1 LGHNA, CDR2 YSLEER. The CDR3 loop reads CASSQDTDSPLHF. The DNA for the CDR3 is TGCGCCAGCAGCCAAGACACAGATTCACCCCTCCACTTT.

The chain uses TRBV5-1 and TRBJ2-3, with D perhaps TRBD2 (5 bases). The CDR3 is 13 residues long. Germline V gene data show CDR1 as SGHRS and CDR2 as YFSETQ. V was shortened by 4 bases and J by 2 bases, with 8 bases between the two germline ends. This chain's CDR3 is CASSMEATDTQYF. The CDR3 DNA is TGCGCCAGCAGCATGGAGGCCACAGATACGCAGTATTTT.

This clonotype occurred many times. The V call is TRBV11-1, the J call TRBJ1-1; possibly TRBD1 for D (5 bases). Trimming stripped 3 bases from V and 5 bases from J, with 7 bases between. The CDR3 is made up of 12 amino acids. Germline lookup yields CDR1 SGHAT and CDR2 FQDESV (reference sequence). The CDR3 here is CASSFGGTEAFF. The CDR3 bases are TGTGCCAGCAGCTTTGGGGGTACTGAAGCTTTCTTT.

The chain links TRBV4-2 to TRBJ1-2; no definite D call. Germline V lookup: CDR1 LGHNA, CDR2 YNFKEQ. The V and J ends lost 0 bases and 7 bases respectively, with 15 bases between them. CDR3 length: 15 residues. CDR3 in amino acids: CASSQDHGRLSGYTF. The DNA of the CDR3 is TGTGCCAGCAGCCAAGATCATGGCAGGCTCAGTGGCTACACCTTC.

The table lists this clonotype with many counts. The chain has TRBV6-5 and TRBJ1-1; D is unresolved. This CDR3 region has 13 residues. Germline lookup yields CDR1 MNHEY and CDR2 SVGAGI. Between the trimmed V and J ends, which lost 0 bases and 3 bases, there was a span of 5 bases. CDR3 DNA: TGTGCCAGCAGTTACTCGGGATACACTGAAGCTTTCTTT. Its translation is CASSYSGYTEAFF.

In regard to this clonotype: A read error may produce the germline difference seen at one junction end. J is TRBJ2-2 and V is TRBV24-1; TRBD2 is a possible D gene (5 bases). Germline V lookup: CDR1 KGHDR, CDR2 SFDVKD. The CDR3 contains 15 residues. The CDR3 bases are TGTGCCTCCATCTGCTGGGAGAGGGCCTCCGGTGAGCTGTTTTTT. This sequence encodes CASICWERASGELFF.